The clone carrying this T cell receptor (beta chain) showed up just a few times. The target antigen is unknown. This sample is part of a study of T cell repertoires in cytomegalovirus infection. The wider study: Signatures in public TCR beta sequences pointed to both CMV infection and matching HLA type. Findings of the study overall: Carriers of CMV and the relevant HLA type were discriminated by public TCR beta frequency. HLA-C-restricted TCR beta clonotypes specific for CMV led the ex vivo response.

The CDR3 loop spans 13 amino acids. Germline CDR1 SGHDT, CDR2 YYEEEE. The V end was cut by 2 bases, the J end by 4 bases, with 9 bases between. Using its own MiXCR run on the reads, TCRdb lists one record per CDR3 protein. The sample lists roughly 720,000 distinct CDR3 sequences; about a third were seen once. The sample consisted of PBMCs. This chain links TRBV5-6 with TRBJ1-1; TRBD1 might be the D (5 bases). This sequence was found in a human donor in good health (CMV status not recorded). Some clones in this sample may be carry-over from other donors' samples. The DNA of the CDR3 is TGTGCCAGCAGCTTTGGGGGAGCCACTGAAGCTTTCTTT. As protein: CASSFGGATEAFF. The whole variable domain, remainder taken from reference TRBV5-6 and TRBJ1-1, is DAGVTQSPTHLIKTRGQQVTLRCSPKSGHDTVSWYQQALGQGPQFIFQYYEEEERQRGNFPDRFSGHQFPNYSSELNVNALLLGDSALYLCASSFGGATEAFFGQGTRLTVV.